These T cell receptor beta chains were read from a single sample in a study of T cell repertoires in cytomegalovirus infection. TCRdb processed the reads anew with MiXCR; each CDR3 protein has one entry. This table holds about 530,000 distinct CDR3 sequences, around 27% found once. Material for sequencing was PBMCs. These TCRs come from a human donor in good health (CMV status not recorded). Some clones in this sample may be carry-over from other donors' samples. CDR3s include the opening cysteine and the closing phenylalanine or tryptophan. Clone size appears in some rows only: once, few, many, or a class for an expanded clone.

J: TRBJ1-2
size: many
V: TRBV7-2
CDR3: CASSFRGGRGYTF

J: TRBJ2-1
size: many
V: TRBV7-2
CDR3: CASSSLGQGTYNEQFF

J: TRBJ2-1
size: few
V: TRBV6-4
CDR3: CASSEGTIYNEQFF

J: TRBJ2-1
size: few
V: TRBV24-1
CDR3: CATSAWLAASSYNEQFF

J: TRBJ2-1
size: once
V: TRBV7-3
CDR3: CASSLRPSGSEQFF

J: TRBJ2-7
size: many
V: TRBV29-1
CDR3: CSVERTGVSGEQYF

J: TRBJ2-2
size: few
V: TRBV19
CDR3: CASNQGRNGELFF

J: TRBJ2-3
size: many
V: TRBV7-2
CDR3: CASSPFSGAFTDTQYF

J: TRBJ2-1
size: -
V: TRBV5-1
CDR3: CASSALSGNEQFF

J: TRBJ2-3
size: many
V: TRBV7-8
CDR3: CASSLRRLRTDTQYF

J: TRBJ2-1
size: -
V: TRBV11-1
CDR3: CASSPAGGVNEQFF

J: TRBJ2-1
size: many
V: TRBV11-2
CDR3: CASSLDWSSYNEQFF

J: TRBJ1-2
size: few
V: TRBV12-3/TRBV12-4
CDR3: CASSPTGAAGYTF

J: TRBJ1-2
size: few
V: TRBV4-3
CDR3: CASSQDVVAVYGYTF

J: TRBJ2-3
size: -
V: TRBV9
CDR3: CASSGILAAVTDTQYF

J: TRBJ2-7
size: many
V: TRBV28
CDR3: CASSFGGRAYEQYF

J: TRBJ2-7
size: -
V: TRBV27
CDR3: CASSLSSRSYEQYF

J: TRBJ2-1
size: -
V: TRBV7-3
CDR3: CASSLISSGKGNEQFF

J: TRBJ1-2
size: -
V: TRBV7-9
CDR3: CASSLGTSGTGAYGYTF

J: TRBJ2-3
size: -
V: TRBV6-5
CDR3: CASSLQEAATQYF

J: TRBJ2-1
size: few
V: TRBV11-3
CDR3: CASSLGLAVNEWEQFF

J: TRBJ2-7
size: few
V: TRBV27
CDR3: CASLGPSYEQYF

J: TRBJ1-2
size: -
V: TRBV5-6
CDR3: CASKRGFDGYTF

J: TRBJ2-1
size: few
V: TRBV7-3
CDR3: CASSAMRGSSYNEQFF

J: TRBJ2-1
size: -
V: TRBV10-2
CDR3: CASSEITGLAFGEQFF

J: TRBJ1-1
size: many
V: TRBV28
CDR3: CASSFPSETEAFF